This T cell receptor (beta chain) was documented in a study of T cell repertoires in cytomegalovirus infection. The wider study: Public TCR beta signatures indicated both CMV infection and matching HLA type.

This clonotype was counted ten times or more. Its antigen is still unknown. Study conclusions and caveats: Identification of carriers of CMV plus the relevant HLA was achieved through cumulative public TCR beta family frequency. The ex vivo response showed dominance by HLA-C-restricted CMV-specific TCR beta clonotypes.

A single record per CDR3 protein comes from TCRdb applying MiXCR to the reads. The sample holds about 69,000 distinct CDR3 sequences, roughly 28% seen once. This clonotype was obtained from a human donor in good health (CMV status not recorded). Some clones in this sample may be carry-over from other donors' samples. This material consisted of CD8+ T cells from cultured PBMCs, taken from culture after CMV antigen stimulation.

As DNA, the CDR3 is TGTGCCACCAGTGATTTCGGTAGAGGGGACGGAGAGACCCAGTACTTC. This translates into CATSDFGRGDGETQYF. V and J are TRBV24-1 and TRBJ2-5, with D perhaps TRBD1 or TRBD2 (5 bases each). The CDR3 runs to 16 residues. Trimming took 1 base from V and 4 from J, leaving 15 bases between them. Per the germline V gene, CDR1 is KGHDR and CDR2 is SFDVKD.